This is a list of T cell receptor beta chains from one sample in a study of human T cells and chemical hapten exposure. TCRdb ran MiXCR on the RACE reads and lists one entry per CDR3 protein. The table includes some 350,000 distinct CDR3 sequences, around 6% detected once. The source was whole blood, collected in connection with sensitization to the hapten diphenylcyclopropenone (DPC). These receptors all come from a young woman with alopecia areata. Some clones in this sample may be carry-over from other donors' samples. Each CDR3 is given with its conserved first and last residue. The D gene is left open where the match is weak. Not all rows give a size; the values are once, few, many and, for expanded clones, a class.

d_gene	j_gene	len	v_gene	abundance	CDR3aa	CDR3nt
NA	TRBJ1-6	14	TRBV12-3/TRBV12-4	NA	CASTRQDYNSPLHF	TGTGCCAGCACCCGACAGGACTATAATTCACCCCTCCACTTT
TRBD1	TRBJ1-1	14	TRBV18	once	CASSPTGADTGAFF	TGTGCCAGCTCACCGACAGGGGCGGACACTGGAGCTTTCTTT
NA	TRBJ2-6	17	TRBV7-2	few	CASSSYPLISGANVLTF	TGTGCCAGCAGCTCCTACCCCCTTATCTCTGGGGCCAACGTCCTGACTTTC
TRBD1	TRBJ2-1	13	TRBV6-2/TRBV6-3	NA	CASRVRQGNEQFF	TGTGCCAGCAGAGTACGACAGGGCAATGAGCAGTTCTTC
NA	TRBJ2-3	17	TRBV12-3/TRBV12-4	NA	CASSLNPTGRGTDTQYF	TGTGCCAGCAGTTTAAACCCCACGGGAAGAGGCACAGATACGCAGTATTTT
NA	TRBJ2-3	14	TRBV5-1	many	CASSLQQSTDTQYF	TGCGCCAGCAGCTTGCAACAGAGCACAGATACGCAGTATTTT
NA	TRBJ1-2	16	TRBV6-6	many	CASILRVARELYGYTF	TGTGCCAGCATCCTAAGGGTTGCGCGGGAGCTCTATGGCTACACCTTC
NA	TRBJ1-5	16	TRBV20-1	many	CSARGRVLNSNQPQHF	TGCAGTGCTAGAGGAAGGGTATTAAATAGCAATCAGCCCCAGCATTTT
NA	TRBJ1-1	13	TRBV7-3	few	CASSLHTNTEAFF	TGTGCCAGCAGCTTACACACGAACACTGAAGCTTTCTTT
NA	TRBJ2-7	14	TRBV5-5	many	CASSSQALLDEQYF	TGTGCCAGCAGCTCCCAGGCCCTCTTGGACGAGCAGTACTTC
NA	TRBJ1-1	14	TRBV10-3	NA	CAITRTWEGTEAFF	TGTGCCATCACCCGCACTTGGGAGGGCACTGAAGCTTTCTTT
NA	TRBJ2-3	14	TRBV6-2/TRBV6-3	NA	CASSYRDPEDTQYF	TGTGCCAGCAGTTATCGCGACCCCGAAGATACGCAGTATTTT
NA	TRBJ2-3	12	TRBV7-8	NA	CASSFPPDTQYF	TGTGCCAGCAGCTTTCCGCCAGATACGCAGTATTTT
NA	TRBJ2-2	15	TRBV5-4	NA	CASSESKTNTGELFF	TGTGCCAGCAGCGAATCTAAGACCAACACCGGGGAGCTGTTTTTT
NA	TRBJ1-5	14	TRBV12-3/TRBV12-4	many	CASSLASSNQPQHF	TGTGCCAGCAGTTTGGCGTCGAGCAATCAGCCCCAGCATTTT
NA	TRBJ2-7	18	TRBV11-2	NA	CASSRAPRGSLSSYEQYF	TGTGCCAGCAGCCGCGCCCCTCGAGGCAGCCTGAGCTCCTACGAGCAGTACTTC
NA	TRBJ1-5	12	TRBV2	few	CASSFDPQPQHF	TGTGCCAGCAGTTTCGACCCTCAGCCCCAGCATTTT
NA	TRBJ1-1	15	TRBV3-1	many	CASSQVSGVPTEAFF	TGTGCCAGCAGCCAAGTGTCTGGGGTCCCCACTGAAGCTTTCTTT
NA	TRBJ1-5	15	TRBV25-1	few	CASSELGLGNQPQHF	TGTGCCAGCAGTGAATTGGGATTAGGGAATCAGCCCCAGCATTTT
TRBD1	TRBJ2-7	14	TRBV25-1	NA	CASSVVDRGGEQYF	TGTGCCAGCTCCGTAGTCGACAGGGGAGGCGAGCAGTACTTC
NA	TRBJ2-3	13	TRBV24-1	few	CATSDFKTDTQYF	TGTGCCACCAGTGATTTCAAAACAGATACGCAGTATTTT
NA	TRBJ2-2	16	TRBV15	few	CATSSYRVINTGELFF	TGTGCCACCAGCTCGTACAGGGTAATCAACACCGGGGAGCTGTTTTTT
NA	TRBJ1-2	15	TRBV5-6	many	CASSSTEQGHYGYTF	TGTGCCAGCAGCTCCACCGAACAGGGCCACTATGGCTACACCTTC
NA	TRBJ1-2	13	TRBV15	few	CATSRTATYGYTF	TGTGCCACCAGCAGAACTGCGACCTATGGCTACACCTTC
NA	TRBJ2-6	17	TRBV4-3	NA	CASSQDTTFSGANVLTF	TGCGCCAGCAGCCAAGATACGACATTTAGTGGGGCCAACGTCCTGACTTTC
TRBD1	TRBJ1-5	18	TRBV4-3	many	CASSPVHYRGRVNQPQHF	TGCGCCAGCAGCCCTGTGCATTACAGGGGGAGGGTGAATCAGCCCCAGCATTTT
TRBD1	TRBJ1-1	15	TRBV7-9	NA	CASSLLMGQGSEAFF	TGTGCCAGCAGCCTCCTTATGGGACAGGGTTCTGAAGCTTTCTTT
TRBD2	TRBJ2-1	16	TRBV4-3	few	CASSQDLERGYNEQFF	TGCGCCAGCAGCCAAGATCTCGAGCGGGGATACAATGAGCAGTTCTTC
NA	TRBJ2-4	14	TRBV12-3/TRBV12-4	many	CASMRVGAKNIQYF	TGTGCCAGCATGAGGGTAGGAGCCAAAAACATTCAGTACTTC
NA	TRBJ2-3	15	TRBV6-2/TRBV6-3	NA	CASSYQGRHTDTQYF	TGTGCCAGCAGTTACCAGGGGAGGCACACAGATACGCAGTATTTT
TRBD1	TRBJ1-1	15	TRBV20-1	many	CSAWGGQGAVTEAFF	TGCAGTGCTTGGGGAGGACAGGGGGCAGTCACTGAAGCTTTCTTT
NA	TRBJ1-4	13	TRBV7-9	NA	CASSRGGLEKLFF	TGTGCCAGCAGCCGAGGAGGGCTTGAAAAACTGTTTTTT